These T cell receptor beta chains were read from a single sample in a study of beta chain features in type 1 diabetes. The repertoire was sequenced with immunoSEQ multiplex PCR; TCRdb's copy has only in-frame clones and lacks some. The profile shows a few hundred thousand clones, around 10% of them singletons. Sequencing used central memory CD4+ T cells from blood. These receptors all stem from a man under 40 with type 1 diabetes. The CDR3 runs from the conserved cysteine through the conserved F or W. The D gene is left open where the match is weak. Clone size appears in some rows only: once, few, many, or a class for an expanded clone.

cdr3_aa | cdr3_nt | v_call | clone_size | d_call | j_call
CASRHSGGEQYF | TGTGCAAGTCGCCACTCAGGGGGCGAGCAGTACTTC | TRBV12-2 | NA | NA | TRBJ2-7
CASSQAEDRGYEQYF | TGCGCCAGCAGCCAGGCAGAGGACAGGGGTTACGAGCAGTACTTC | TRBV4-3 | NA | TRBD1 | TRBJ2-7
CASSAGTFEETQYF | TGCGCCAGCAGTGCCGGGACTTTCGAAGAGACCCAGTACTTC | TRBV10-2 | few | NA | TRBJ2-5
CASSVALSTQETQYF | TGTGCCAGCAGCGTAGCTCTTAGCACCCAAGAGACCCAGTACTTC | TRBV9 | NA | NA | TRBJ2-5
CASSRTGQETQYF | TGTGCCAGCAGCCGGACAGGCCAAGAGACCCAGTACTTC | TRBV9 | few | TRBD1 | TRBJ2-5
CASSSETSLGSYEQYF | TGTGCCAGCAGCTCAGAAACTAGCTTAGGGTCCTACGAGCAGTACTTC | TRBV4-2 | few | NA | TRBJ2-7
CASSPHLAGGSSGANVLTF | TGTGCCAGCAGCCCGCACTTGGCGGGTGGGAGCTCTGGGGCCAACGTCCTGACTTTC | TRBV7-2 | NA | NA | TRBJ2-6
CASSLNEDQPQHF | TGTGCCAGCAGCTTAAATGAGGATCAGCCCCAGCATTTT | TRBV7-9 | few | NA | TRBJ1-5
CASSMRLAVYNEQFF | TGTGCCAGTAGTATGCGACTAGCGGTCTACAATGAGCAGTTCTTC | TRBV19 | many | TRBD2 | TRBJ2-1
CASSSGRDIQYF | TGTGCCAGCAGCTCGGGGAGGGACATTCAGTACTTC | TRBV7-2 | NA | TRBD2 | TRBJ2-4
CASSFGGGVQETQYF | TGTGCCAGCAGCTTTGGAGGCGGAGTCCAAGAGACCCAGTACTTC | TRBV7-9 | NA | NA | TRBJ2-5
CASSKGRSHEQYF | TGTGCCAGCAGTAAGGGGCGTTCCCACGAGCAGTACTTC | TRBV28 | NA | NA | TRBJ2-7
CASRGTSGVQETQYF | TGTGCCAGCAGGGGGACTAGCGGGGTACAAGAGACCCAGTACTTC | TRBV11-2 | NA | TRBD2 | TRBJ2-5
CASSQGLAGVEQFF | TGCGCCAGCAGCCAGGGACTAGCGGGAGTTGAGCAGTTCTTC | TRBV5-1 | NA | TRBD2 | TRBJ2-1
CASSFGLNNEQFF | TGTGCCAGCAGCTTCGGTCTAAACAATGAGCAGTTCTTC | TRBV5-6 | NA | NA | TRBJ2-1
CASSSTRDRGHPQFF | TGTGCCAGCAGCTCAACCCGGGACAGGGGGCACCCTCAGTTCTTC | TRBV7-3 | NA | TRBD1 | TRBJ2-1
CASSTANEKLFF | TGTGCCAGCAGCACAGCCAATGAAAAACTGTTTTTT | TRBV27 | NA | NA | TRBJ1-4
CATSLGLAGSGEQYF | TGTGCCACCAGTCTGGGACTAGCGGGATCAGGGGAGCAGTACTTC | TRBV15 | many | TRBD2 | TRBJ2-7
CASSPPGLNNEQFF | TGTGCCAGCAGCCCCCCGGGGCTTAACAATGAGCAGTTCTTC | TRBV7-9 | many | NA | TRBJ2-1
CASCARTSGQETQYF | TGTGCCAGCTGCGCCCGGACTAGCGGACAAGAGACCCAGTACTTC | TRBV5-4 | NA | TRBD2 | TRBJ2-5
CASSARPDLGTDTQYF | TGTGCCAGCAGCGCCCGGCCCGACCTTGGGACAGATACGCAGTATTTT | TRBV9 | once | NA | TRBJ2-3
CASRGLTGGQETQYF | TGTGCCAGCAGGGGACTGACAGGGGGACAAGAGACCCAGTACTTC | TRBV2 | NA | TRBD1 | TRBJ2-5
CSGTSGRLGEQYF | TGCAGCGGGACTAGCGGGAGGTTGGGCGAGCAGTACTTC | TRBV29-1 | few | TRBD2 | TRBJ2-7
CASSVVGTGDGEQYF | TGTGCCAGCAGCGTCGTCGGGACAGGAGACGGCGAGCAGTACTTC | TRBV6-5 | NA | TRBD1 | TRBJ2-7
CASSYSYEQYF | TGTGCCAGCAGTTACAGTTACGAGCAGTACTTC | TRBV11-3 | NA | NA | TRBJ2-7